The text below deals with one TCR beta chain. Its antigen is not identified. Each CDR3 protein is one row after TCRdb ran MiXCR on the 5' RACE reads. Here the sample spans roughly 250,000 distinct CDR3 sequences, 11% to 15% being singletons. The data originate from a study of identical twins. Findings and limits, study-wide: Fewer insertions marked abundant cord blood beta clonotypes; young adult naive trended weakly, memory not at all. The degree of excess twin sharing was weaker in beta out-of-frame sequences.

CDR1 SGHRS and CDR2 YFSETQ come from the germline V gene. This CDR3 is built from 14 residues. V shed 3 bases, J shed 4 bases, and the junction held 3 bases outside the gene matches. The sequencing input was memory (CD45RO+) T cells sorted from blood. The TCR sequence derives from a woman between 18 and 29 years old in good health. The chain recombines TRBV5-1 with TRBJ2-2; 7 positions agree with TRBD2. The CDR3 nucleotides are TGCGCCAGCAGCTGGTGGGGGGGCACCGGGGAGCTGTTTTTT. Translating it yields CASSWWGGTGELFF. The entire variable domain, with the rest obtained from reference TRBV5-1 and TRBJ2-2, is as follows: KAGVTQTPRYLIKTRGQQVTLSCSPISGHRSVSWYQQTPGQGLQFLFEYFSETQRNKGNFPGRFSGRQFSNSRSEMNVSTLELGDSALYLCASSWWGGTGELFFGEGSRLTVL.